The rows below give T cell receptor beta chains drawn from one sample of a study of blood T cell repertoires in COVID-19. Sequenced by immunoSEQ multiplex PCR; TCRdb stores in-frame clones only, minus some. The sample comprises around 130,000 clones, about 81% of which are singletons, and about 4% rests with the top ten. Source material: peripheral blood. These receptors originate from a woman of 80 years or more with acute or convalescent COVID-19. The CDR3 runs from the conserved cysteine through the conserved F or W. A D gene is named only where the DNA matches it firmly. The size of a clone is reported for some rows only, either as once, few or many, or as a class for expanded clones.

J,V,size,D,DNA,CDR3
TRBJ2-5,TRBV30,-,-,TGTGCCTGGAGTGTTGGGGGGGAGACCCAGTACTTC,CAWSVGGETQYF
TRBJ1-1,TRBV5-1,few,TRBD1,TGCGCCAGCAGTAGGAGCCCCCTGGGACAGGGGGATCGGACGGAAGCTTTCTTT,CASSRSPLGQGDRTEAFF
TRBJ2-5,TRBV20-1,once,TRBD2,TGCAGTGCCAGTGGCGGGGGGGAAGAGACCCAGTACTTC,CSASGGGEETQYF
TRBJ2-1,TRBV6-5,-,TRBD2,TGTGCCAGCACGGGACTAGCGGGGGGCTTTGATGAGCAGTTCTTC,CASTGLAGGFDEQFF
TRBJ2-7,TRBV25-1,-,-,TGTGCCAGCAGTAAAATAACAGGCTACGAGCAGTACTTC,CASSKITGYEQYF
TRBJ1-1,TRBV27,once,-,TGTGCCAGCAGTTTATACGGGGGGGTTAGCACTGAAGCTTTCTTT,CASSLYGGVSTEAFF
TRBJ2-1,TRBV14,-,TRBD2,TGTGCCAGCAGCCCCGGACTAGCGGGTCCTTTTGATGAGCAGTTCTTC,CASSPGLAGPFDEQFF
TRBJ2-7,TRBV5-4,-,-,TGTGCCAGCAGCTTGGGCCGCGGCGGGACCACCTCCTACGAGCAGTACTTC,CASSLGRGGTTSYEQYF
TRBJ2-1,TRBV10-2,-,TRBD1,TGCGCCAGCAGGGAGAGGGACAGGGGGGTGGTCTTC,CASRERDRGVVF
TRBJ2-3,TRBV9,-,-,TGTGCCAGCAGCGTTCAGGGCTCAGGCGATACGCAGTATTTT,CASSVQGSGDTQYF
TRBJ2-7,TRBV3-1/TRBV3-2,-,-,TGTGCCAGCAGCCAACAGGTTCGGGGTTACGAGCAGTACTTC,CASSQQVRGYEQYF
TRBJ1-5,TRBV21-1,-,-,TGTGCCAGCAGCAAGGGCACAGGGCCTAGCAATCAGCCCCAGCATTTT,CASSKGTGPSNQPQHF
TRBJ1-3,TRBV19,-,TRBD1,TGTGCCAGTAGTATGGACAGGAACTCTGGAAACACCATATATTTT,CASSMDRNSGNTIYF
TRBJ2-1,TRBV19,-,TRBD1,TGTGCCAGTAGTGGGACAGGGGGCCACAATGAGCAGTTCTTC,CASSGTGGHNEQFF
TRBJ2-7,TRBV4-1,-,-,TGCGCCAGCAGCCAAAAGGGAGGGGGCGAGCAGTACTTC,CASSQKGGGEQYF
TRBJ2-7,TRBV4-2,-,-,TGTGCCAGCAGCCAAGGTTCACAGGGCGTGTACGAGCAGTACTTC,CASSQGSQGVYEQYF
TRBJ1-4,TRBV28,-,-,TGTGCCAGCAGTTTAAAACAGGGTGTTTGGGAAAAACTGTTTTTT,CASSLKQGVWEKLFF
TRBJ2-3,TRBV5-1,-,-,TGCGCCAGCAGTCCCCTAGAAATCGATACGCAGTATTTT,CASSPLEIDTQYF
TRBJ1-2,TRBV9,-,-,TGTGCCAGCAGCGCCTCCGGACACTTCTCTGGCTACACCTTC,CASSASGHFSGYTF
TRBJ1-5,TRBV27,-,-,TGTGCCAGCAGTTTATATCTGGGACACGGACGCAATCAGCCCCAGCATTTT,CASSLYLGHGRNQPQHF
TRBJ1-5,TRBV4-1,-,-,TGCGCCAGCAGCCAAGATTCGATCTTGGCACGCAATCAGCCCCAGCATTTT,CASSQDSILARNQPQHF
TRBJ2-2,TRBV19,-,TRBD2,TGTGCCAGTACCCGGGGACTAGCGGGCACCGGGGAGCTGTTTTTT,CASTRGLAGTGELFF
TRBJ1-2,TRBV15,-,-,TGTGCCACCAGCAGAGATTACGGGGGGTCTAACTATGGCTACACCTTC,CATSRDYGGSNYGYTF
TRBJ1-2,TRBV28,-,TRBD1,TGTGCCAGCAGCTTGACGGGACAGGTCTATGGCTACACCTTC,CASSLTGQVYGYTF
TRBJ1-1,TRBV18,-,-,TGTGCCAGCTCACCATCCCACAGGGTGAACACTGAAGCTTTCTTT,CASSPSHRVNTEAFF
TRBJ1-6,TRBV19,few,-,TGTGCCAGTAGTATAGGGCAGGGGATCTCACCCCTCCACTTT,CASSIGQGISPLHF
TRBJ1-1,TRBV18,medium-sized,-,TGTGCCAGCTCACAACAGGGTTCGAACACTGAAGCTTTCTTT,CASSQQGSNTEAFF
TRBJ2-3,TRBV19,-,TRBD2,TGTGCCAGTAGTATAACCGCGGGGGGTCGCGGAGATACGCAGTATTTT,CASSITAGGRGDTQYF
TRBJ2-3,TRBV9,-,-,TGTGCCAGCAGCGTAAGCCTATGGGGCGGAGGGGAATCAACAGATACGCAGTATTTT,CASSVSLWGGGESTDTQYF
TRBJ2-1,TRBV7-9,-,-,TGTGCCAGCAGTCACAGGGAAGGCGGCTACAATGAGCAGTTCTTC,CASSHREGGYNEQFF
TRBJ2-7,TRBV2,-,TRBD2,TGTGCCAGCAGTGCCGGACCGCCGGGACTATCTTCGGGAGAGCAGTACTTC,CASSAGPPGLSSGEQYF
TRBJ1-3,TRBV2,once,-,TGTGCCAGCAGTGAACCAAGCAACACCATATATTTT,CASSEPSNTIYF
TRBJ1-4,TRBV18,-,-,TGTGCCAGCTCACTGATTTCGTATGGCGAAAAACTGTTTTTT,CASSLISYGEKLFF
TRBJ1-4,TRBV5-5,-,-,TGTGCCAGCAGCTTGCCAGGAAGTGAAAAACTGTTTTTT,CASSLPGSEKLFF
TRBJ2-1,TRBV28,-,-,TGTGCCACCAGGACACCCAATGAGCAGTTCTTC,CATRTPNEQFF
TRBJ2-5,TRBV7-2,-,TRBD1,TGTGCCAGCAGCTCGACAGGGTTGGCCCTTTTGGAGACCCAGTACTTC,CASSSTGLALLETQYF